This T cell receptor beta chain was recovered during a study of cytotoxic CD8 clonotypes in ibrutinib-treated CLL. Study-wide background: Response sampling came at median approximately a year of treatment, ranging roughly 6 to 40 months. Study-level points and caveats: Rising at ibrutinib response, clonality subsequently fell back toward baseline at progression.

Per the germline V gene, CDR1 is SQVTM and CDR2 is ANQGSEA. The CDR3 runs 13 residues. Trimming cost V 7 bases and J 2 bases, with 15 bases left between them. Researchers set a sequencing depth target of 1 in 200,000 to 1 in 1 million T cells. Clones were read by immunoSEQ multiplex PCR, and TCRdb kept only the in-frame ones, dropping some. The data show hundreds of thousands of clones, with roughly 67% seen just once and roughly 6.3% held by the top ten. About this clone itself: No antigen is known for it.

The clonotype was recovered from a human donor with chronic lymphocytic leukemia. This sample comprised PBMCs, obtained after 36 months of ibrutinib treatment. The genes are TRBV29-1 and TRBJ2-7; D perhaps matches TRBD2 (6 bases). The CDR3 coding sequence is TGCAGCGCCGGGGGTCGCCTCACCTACGAGCAGTACTTC. Protein: CSAGGRLTYEQYF.